One and the same sample provided the 24 T cell receptor beta chains below, sequenced in a study of blood T cells in healthy people across ages. A second PCR, run for roughly 7 to 11 cycles, used a sample-barcoded 5' primer plus a J-beta primer mix. In TCRdb, the 5' RACE reads were re-called with MiXCR into one record per CDR3 protein. The sample lists about 930,000 distinct CDR3 sequences, about 29% occurring once. The same data also contributed to another study, on T cells of mothers and their children.

Sequencing input: blood. All receptors come from a woman in her forties in good health.

This chain connects TRBV6-5 to TRBJ1-2; D unresolved. The CDR3 consists of 14 residues. Deletions cut 2 bases from V and 4 bases from J, with 11 bases between. Germline values: CDR1 MNHEY, CDR2 SVGAGI. The DNA of the CDR3 is TGTGCCAGCAGTTACGGCAGGTATACCTATGGCTACACCTTC. The encoded protein is CASSYGRYTYGYTF.

The chain joins TRBV20-1 to TRBJ2-5, with 7 bases aligning to TRBD2. The CDR3 covers 14 residues. CDR1 DFQATT and CDR2 SNEGSKA come from the germline V gene (reference sequence). This CDR3 reads CSAREADVKETQYF. The CDR3 coding sequence is TGCAGCGCTCGGGAGGCTGATGTTAAAGAGACCCAGTACTTC.

This clonotype was picked up a small number of times. One end of the junction does not line up with germline, which may come from a read error. The rearrangement uses TRBV25-1 and TRBJ1-1; 9 nucleotides match TRBD1. This CDR3 contains 15 residues. From germline, CDR1 is MGHDK and CDR2 SYGVNS. The CDR3, as DNA: TGTGCCAGCACAGGGGTCGGGACAGGGCTCACTGAGGCTTTCTTT. Its translation: CASTGVGTGLTEAFF. The entire variable domain, with the rest obtained from reference TRBV25-1 and TRBJ1-1, is as follows: EADIYQTPRYLVIGTGKKITLECSQTMGHDKMYWYQQDPGMELHLIHYSYGVNSTEKGDLSSESTVSRIRTEHFPLTLESARPSHTSQYLCASTGVGTGLTEAFFGQGTRLTVV.

V is TRBV7-8 and J is TRBJ2-1; 8 positions match TRBD1. The J call may be mistaken, given a closer DNA end match to TRBJ2-7. The CDR3 has 16 residues. Germline-derived CDR1 and CDR2 are SGHVS and FQNEAQ. The CDR3 nucleotides read TGTGCCAGCAGCTTAGCGCGGACAGGGCGGTACAATGAGCAGTACTTC. Residues: CASSLARTGRYNEQYF.

The rearrangement joins TRBV3-1 to TRBJ2-2, with D possibly being TRBD2 (5 bases). The V end lost 1 base, the J end lost 6 bases, and 9 bases lay between the germline ends. The CDR3 has 14 residues. Germline V CDR1 and CDR2: LGHDT, YNNKEL (reference sequence). In DNA, the CDR3 is TGTGCCAGCAGCCAAGGTCTAGCTGCCGGGGAGCTGTTTTTT. Its protein product is CASSQGLAAGELFF.

This clonotype was seen only a few times. The genes are TRBV6-2 or TRBV6-3 and TRBJ2-7; D call uncertain. The germline V and J ends were trimmed by 3 bases and 2 bases, with 8 bases remaining between them. Germline CDR1 is MNHEY and CDR2 is SVGEGT. This CDR3 spans 13 amino acids. CDR3 sequence reads: CASSYDQAYEQYF. CDR3 nucleotides: TGTGCCAGCAGTTATGATCAAGCCTACGAGCAGTACTTC.

This clonotype was observed many times. This sequence joins TRBV29-1 and TRBJ1-2; 7 bases agree with TRBD1. CDR3 size: 12 residues. Germline V gene sequence: CDR1 SQVTM, CDR2 ANQGSEA. With V trimmed by 4 bases and J by 8 bases, 7 bases remained unmatched. The CDR3 DNA sequence: TGCAGCGTTGTGAGGGGGCTGGAAGGCTACACCTTC. Amino acid sequence: CSVVRGLEGYTF.

This clonotype was picked up many times. The chain recombines TRBV5-6 with TRBJ2-4, with 11 bases lining up with TRBD1. V lost 4 bases to trimming and J lost 7 bases; unmatched junction nucleotides: 10. CDR3 length: 16 amino acids. The germline V gene encodes CDR1 SGHDT and CDR2 YYEEEE. In DNA, the CDR3 is TGTGCCAGCAGCGAGGACAGGGGGCTGGACGTGAACATTCAGTACTTC. Protein product: CASSEDRGLDVNIQYF. The full variable domain, completed using reference TRBV5-6 and TRBJ2-4, is DAGVTQSPTHLIKTRGQQVTLRCSPKSGHDTVSWYQQALGQGPQFIFQYYEEEERQRGNFPDRFSGHQFPNYSSELNVNALLLGDSALYLCASSEDRGLDVNIQYFGAGTRLSVL.

V is TRBV7-2 and J is TRBJ2-3; no reliable D call. This CDR3 has 16 residues. V lost 4 bases and J lost 1, with 15 bases in between. Germline loops: CDR1 SGHTA, CDR2 FQGNSA. This chain's CDR3 is CASSSSRAGGTDTQYF. CDR3 in DNA: TGTGCCAGCAGCTCCTCTAGGGCAGGTGGCACAGATACGCAGTATTTT.

The V gene is TRBV20-1, the J gene TRBJ1-5; D unresolved. The length of the CDR3 is 16 residues. Germline CDR1 and CDR2: DFQATT and SNEGSKA (reference sequence). V lost 1 base and J lost 7, with 20 bases in between. For the CDR3, the DNA is TGCAGTGCTAGAGGAAGTGGCAGCGGCGGAGGGCAGCCCCAGCATTTT. Protein sequence: CSARGSGSGGGQPQHF.

This clonotype turned up a few times. The chain links TRBV20-1 to TRBJ2-6; 8 bases are a match to TRBD1. Trimming at V came to 5 bases and at J to 2 bases, leaving 8 bases not matched to a gene. Germline CDR1 DFQATT, CDR2 SNEGSKA (reference sequence). This CDR3 is built from 16 residues. The CDR3 spells CSAPWTGHAGANVLTF. In DNA form, the CDR3 reads TGCAGTGCTCCTTGGACAGGGCATGCTGGGGCCAACGTCCTGACTTTC.

This clonotype was observed at least ten times. The rearrangement joins TRBV6-6 to TRBJ2-5; no firm D call. The CDR3 loop spans 15 amino acids. From germline, CDR1 is MNHNY and CDR2 SVGAGI (reference sequence). V was shortened by 2 bases and J by 1 base, with 11 bases between the two germline ends. The CDR3 DNA reads TGTGCCAGCAGTTACCAGCGTCGCTCCCAAGAGACCCAGTACTTC. This translates into CASSYQRRSQETQYF.

This sequence joins TRBV24-1 and TRBJ2-3; D gene ambiguous. Germline loops: CDR1 KGHDR, CDR2 SFDVKD. V lost 4 bases to trimming and J lost 2 bases, with 3 bases between them. The CDR3 consists of 12 residues. CDR3 sequence (DNA): TGTGCCACCAGTGACTTCACAGATACGCAGTATTTT. Translating it yields CATSDFTDTQYF.

Only a few counts were recorded for this clonotype. The chain uses TRBV27 and TRBJ2-7; the D gene is possibly TRBD2 (6 bases). The V gene's germline CDR1 is MNHEY and CDR2 SMNVEV (reference sequence). Trimming cost V 2 bases and J 4 bases, with 9 bases left between them. This CDR3 contains 13 residues. This chain's CDR3 is CASSLQSGYEQYF. Here the CDR3 DNA reads TGTGCCAGCAGTTTACAAAGCGGGTACGAGCAGTACTTC.

This clonotype was seen at least ten times. The chain uses TRBV15 and TRBJ2-7; D gene ambiguous. Trimming removed 0 bases at V and 3 bases at J, with 9 bases between. This CDR3 comprises 14 residues. CDR1 is LNHNV, CDR2 YYDKDF, per germline (reference sequence). CDR3: CATSRDRGGYEQYF. Here the CDR3 DNA reads TGTGCCACCAGCAGAGATCGAGGCGGCTACGAGCAGTACTTC.

In its sample, this clonotype was seen a few times. The rearrangement links TRBV7-2 to TRBJ2-7; the D is unclear. This CDR3 has 15 amino acids. V lost 1 base to trimming and J lost 7 bases, with 17 bases between them. In germline, CDR1 is SGHTA, CDR2 FQGNSA. The DNA of the CDR3 is TGTGCCAGCAGCTTAGTAGCCCAGACACCGGGTGAGCAGTACTTC. This sequence encodes CASSLVAQTPGEQYF.

The J gene is TRBJ1-4, the V gene TRBV14; TRBD1 is a possible D gene (6 bases). The CDR3 is 15 residues long. Trimming took 1 base from V and 4 from J, leaving 10 bases between them. CDR1 and CDR2 from the germline V gene are SGHDN and FVKESK. In DNA, the CDR3 is TGTGCCAGCAGCCAAGTATTGGACAGTAATGAAAAACTGTTTTTT. Protein: CASSQVLDSNEKLFF. Filled out from reference TRBV14 and TRBJ1-4, the complete variable domain reads EAGVTQFPSHSVIEKGQTVTLRCDPISGHDNLYWYRRVMGKEIKFLLHFVKESKQDESGMPNNRFLAERTGGTYSTLKVQPAELEDSGVYFCASSQVLDSNEKLFFGSGTQLSVL.

This clonotype was recorded many times. This chain connects TRBV4-1 to TRBJ2-1, with D uncertain. Trimming cost V 1 base and J 3 bases, with 13 bases left between them. Per germline, CDR1 MGHRA and CDR2 YSYEKL. This CDR3 has 16 residues. The CDR3 here is CASSQGALRDYNEQFF. The CDR3 coding sequence is TGCGCCAGCAGCCAAGGGGCCCTTAGGGACTACAATGAGCAGTTCTTC.

As concerns this clonotype: A much larger clonotype is one base distant, so this may be a read error. The J gene is TRBJ2-2, the V gene TRBV19, with 10 bases fitting TRBD2. CDR1 and CDR2 from the germline V gene are LNHDA and SQIVND (reference sequence). The CDR3 is 17 amino acids. The V segment lost 5 bases and the J segment 9 bases; nucleotides outside the gene matches: 15. The CDR3 is CASSPARSGGAYRELFF. Written as DNA, the CDR3 is TGTGCCAGTAGTCCCGCAAGGAGCGGGGGGGCATACCGGGAGCTGTTTTTT. The full variable domain, with the rest looked up from reference TRBV19 and TRBJ2-2, is DGGITQSPKYLFRKEGQNVTLSCEQNLNHDAMYWYRQDPGQGLRLIYYSQIVNDFQKGDIAEGYSVSREKKESFPLTVTSAQKNPTAFYLCASSPARSGGAYRELFFGEGSRLTVL.

In this sample, this clonotype turned up many times. This chain connects TRBV5-5 to TRBJ2-7, with 8 bases matching TRBD2. The CDR3 length is 16 residues. Germline lookup yields CDR1 SGHKS and CDR2 YYEKEE (reference sequence). V was clipped by 0 bases and J by 2 bases; unmatched bases: 7. The CDR3 nucleotides are TGTGCCAGCAGCTTGGCCCCCAGCGGGGGAACCTACGAGCAGTACTTC. Protein sequence: CASSLAPSGGTYEQYF.

In this sample, this clonotype turned up a few times. The genes are TRBV5-1 and TRBJ2-1; D perhaps matches TRBD2 (6 bases). The germline V gene has CDR1 SGHRS and CDR2 YFSETQ. Trimming cost V 1 base and J 5 bases, with 22 bases left between them. The CDR3 is 18 residues long. CDR3 in DNA: TGCGCCAGCAGCTTGAATCCCCTAGCGTCCCGGCGCCACAATGAGCAGTTCTTC. This encodes CASSLNPLASRRHNEQFF.

This clonotype was found many times. The rearrangement joins TRBV29-1 to TRBJ1-2; TRBD1 is a possible D gene (5 bases). Germline CDR1 is SQVTM and CDR2 is ANQGSEA. Trimming cost V 3 bases and J 3 bases, with 14 bases left between them. The CDR3 covers 14 residues. This chain's CDR3 is CSVDESGLDYGYTF. Written as DNA, the CDR3 is TGCAGCGTTGATGAATCAGGGTTGGACTATGGCTACACCTTC.

A remark on this clonotype: This may be a read error: a much more frequent sequence differs by one nucleotide. The chain recombines TRBV20-1 with TRBJ2-6, with 9 bases matching TRBD1. The CDR3 covers 16 residues. Per the germline V gene, CDR1 is DFQATT and CDR2 is SNEGSKA (reference sequence). The chain's CDR3 is CSASGQGGSGANVRTF. Written as DNA, the CDR3 is TGCAGTGCCTCGGGACAGGGTGGCTCTGGGGCCAACGTCCGGACTTTC.

The genes are TRBV4-1 and TRBJ2-5, with 8 bases aligning to TRBD2. Germline values: CDR1 MGHRA, CDR2 YSYEKL. This CDR3 has 12 amino acids. Trimming took 8 bases from V and 3 from J; bases not matched to a gene: 2. The CDR3 DNA follows: TGCGCCAGCGACGGGGGGGAAGAGACCCAGTACTTC. It encodes CASDGGEETQYF.